The rows below give T cell receptor beta chains drawn from one sample of a study of beta chain features in type 1 diabetes. Only in-frame clones appear in the TCRdb table, and some are missing; sequencing was by immunoSEQ multiplex PCR. Seen here are over 350,000 clones, more than 13% observed once, and the top ten hold 0.019%. The specimen sequenced was naive CD4+ T cells from blood. The receptors stem from a woman aged 18-29 years in good health. The CDR3 runs from the conserved cysteine through the conserved F or W. Each record gives: D gene, clone size, J gene, V gene, CDR3 protein, CDR3 DNA. A D gene is named only where the DNA matches it firmly. Some rows have no size entry. The others give once, few or many, or a class for an expanded clone.

D: TRBD2; size: few; J: TRBJ2-3; V: TRBV27; CDR3: CASNKEGGLGDTQYF; DNA: TGTGCCAGCAACAAGGAGGGAGGGCTTGGGGATACGCAGTATTTT
D: NA; size: few; J: TRBJ2-7; V: TRBV10-3; CDR3: CAISATGRSSYEQYF; DNA: TGTGCCATCAGTGCGACAGGTCGAAGCTCCTACGAGCAGTACTTC
D: NA; size: NA; J: TRBJ1-1; V: TRBV7-3; CDR3: CASSSLAKNTEAFF; DNA: TGTGCCAGCAGCTCCCTAGCAAAGAACACTGAAGCTTTCTTT
D: NA; size: few; J: TRBJ2-7; V: TRBV7-2; CDR3: CASRGLLSEQYF; DNA: TGTGCCAGCAGGGGACTCCTCAGCGAGCAGTACTTC
D: TRBD2; size: few; J: TRBJ2-1; V: TRBV4-1; CDR3: CASSGTSVYNEQFF; DNA: TGCGCCAGCAGTGGGACTAGCGTTTACAATGAGCAGTTCTTC
D: TRBD2; size: few; J: TRBJ2-4; V: TRBV2; CDR3: CASSEIAGGQNIQYF; DNA: TGTGCCAGCAGTGAAATAGCGGGAGGCCAAAACATTCAGTACTTC
D: NA; size: NA; J: TRBJ2-7; V: TRBV5-1; CDR3: CASSLGGSGLPYEQYF; DNA: TGCGCCAGCAGCTTGGGCGGTTCCGGCCTTCCCTACGAGCAGTACTTC
D: TRBD2; size: NA; J: TRBJ2-2; V: TRBV30; CDR3: CAWSYISGMNTGELFF; DNA: TGTGCCTGGAGTTACATTAGCGGGATGAACACCGGGGAGCTGTTTTTT
D: NA; size: few; J: TRBJ1-2; V: TRBV9; CDR3: CASSTPRTENYGYTF; DNA: TGTGCCAGCAGCACACCCCGGACAGAAAACTATGGCTACACCTTC
D: NA; size: few; J: TRBJ2-5; V: TRBV19; CDR3: CASSWQGPPTGETQYF; DNA: TGTGCCAGTAGTTGGCAGGGGCCTCCCACGGGAGAGACCCAGTACTTC
D: NA; size: NA; J: TRBJ1-5; V: TRBV7-9; CDR3: CASSLSSNQPQHF; DNA: TGTGCCAGCAGCTTAAGCTCGAATCAGCCCCAGCATTTT
D: NA; size: few; J: TRBJ1-1; V: TRBV18; CDR3: CASSTGENTEAFF; DNA: TGTGCCAGCTCGACAGGTGAGAACACTGAAGCTTTCTTT
D: NA; size: NA; J: TRBJ2-1; V: TRBV30; CDR3: CASDYDSGNEQFF; DNA: TGTGCCTCCGACTACGACTCCGGCAATGAGCAGTTCTTC
D: TRBD2; size: few; J: TRBJ2-4; V: TRBV9; CDR3: CASSVTFGRNFDKNIQYF; DNA: TGTGCCAGCAGCGTGACCTTCGGGAGGAACTTTGACAAAAACATTCAGTACTTC
D: NA; size: NA; J: TRBJ2-7; V: TRBV19; CDR3: CASSIPGANSYEQYF; DNA: TGTGCCAGTAGTATTCCAGGGGCGAATTCCTACGAGCAGTACTTC
D: NA; size: NA; J: TRBJ2-4; V: TRBV5-1; CDR3: CASSLGGYLAKNIQYF; DNA: TGCGCCAGCAGCTTGGGAGGGTATCTAGCCAAAAACATTCAGTACTTC
D: TRBD1; size: few; J: TRBJ1-1; V: TRBV5-4; CDR3: CASSLTGVNTEAFF; DNA: TGTGCCAGCAGCTTGACAGGGGTTAACACTGAAGCTTTCTTT
D: NA; size: few; J: TRBJ2-2; V: TRBV5-1; CDR3: CASSSSDFGGELFF; DNA: TGCGCCAGCAGCTCCTCCGACTTTGGCGGGGAGCTGTTTTTT